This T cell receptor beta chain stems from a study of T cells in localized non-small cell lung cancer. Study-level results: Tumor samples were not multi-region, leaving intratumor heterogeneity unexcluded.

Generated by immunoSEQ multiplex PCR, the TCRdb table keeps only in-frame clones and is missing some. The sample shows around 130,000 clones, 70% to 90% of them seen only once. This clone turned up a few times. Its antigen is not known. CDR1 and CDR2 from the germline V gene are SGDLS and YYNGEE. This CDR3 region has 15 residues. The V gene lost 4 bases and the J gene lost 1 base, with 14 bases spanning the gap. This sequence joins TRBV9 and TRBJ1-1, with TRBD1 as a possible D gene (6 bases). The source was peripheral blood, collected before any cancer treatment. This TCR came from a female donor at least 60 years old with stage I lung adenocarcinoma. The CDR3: CASSTGQLTNTEAFF. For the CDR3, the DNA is TGTGCCAGCAGCACTGGACAGCTAACGAACACTGAAGCTTTCTTT. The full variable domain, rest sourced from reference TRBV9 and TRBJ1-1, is DSGVTQTPKHLITATGQRVTLRCSPRSGDLSVYWYQQSLDQGLQFLIQYYNGEERAKGNILERFSAQQFPDLHSELNLSSLELGDSALYFCASSTGQLTNTEAFFGQGTRLTVV.